Here is one T cell receptor (beta chain) with its context. Primers used in a second PCR of roughly 6 to 11 cycles were a sample-barcoded 5' primer and a J-beta primer mix. Using its own MiXCR run on the 5' RACE reads, TCRdb lists one record per CDR3 protein. Among 750,000 or so distinct CDR3 sequences listed, 20% to 25% were seen once. This entry comes from a study of blood T cells in healthy people across ages. This CDR3 has 14 amino acids. Trimming pared 1 base from V and 1 base from J, leaving 10 bases between. CDR1 and CDR2 from the germline V gene are SQVTM and ANQGSEA. The same data also contributed to another study, on T cells of mothers and their children.

Sequenced: blood. The V and J genes are TRBV29-1 and TRBJ1-1; TRBD1 might be the D (5 bases). This TCR was sampled from a boy between 10 and 17 years old in good health. The CDR3 reads CSVEGRRANTEAFF. The CDR3 region has the DNA TGCAGCGTTGAAGGTCGCAGGGCGAACACTGAAGCTTTCTTT.